This paragraph reports one TCR beta chain. Its antigen is still unknown. Methods used by the authors: Approximately 5.3x10^4 patient and some 8.8x10^4 healthy donor TCRbeta sequences came from Tregs. Only in-frame clones appear in the TCRdb table, and some are missing; sequencing was by immunoSEQ multiplex PCR. V, J and clone size were drawn from that table, and D and trimming were deduced from the DNA. The sample records about 22,000 clones, around nine tenths being singletons. The J segment lost 4 bases and the V segment lost 3 bases, leaving 6 bases of the junction unmatched. From germline, CDR1 is SNHLY and CDR2 FYNNEI. The CDR3 has 15 residues. The record originates from a study of B cell selection in AIRE deficiency. Regulatory T cells were sorted as CD4+CD25hiCD127low/negative cells. Points from the study as a whole: CDR3s were shorter in shared Treg sequences, reflecting few non-templated nucleotide insertions.

The sequenced material came from CD4+CD25+ Tregs sorted from PBMCs. V and J are TRBV2 and TRBJ1-5, with 7 bases identical to TRBD1. The sequence came from a human donor in good health. The CDR3 loop reads CASSDPDRPNQPQHF. In nucleotides, the CDR3 is TGTGCCAGCAGTGATCCGGACAGGCCGAATCAGCCCCAGCATTTT.